This TCR beta chain was profiled in a study of control samples from healthy donors and cancer patients. Some clones are missing from TCRdb's copy, which holds only in-frame ones; the method was immunoSEQ multiplex PCR. This table has 35,000 to 55,000 clones, 65% to 80% appearing once. As for this clone: Other DNA sequences within the sample encode an identical CDR3.

The TCR sequence derives from a male donor with melanoma. Input material: formalin-fixed, paraffin-embedded tissue.

The CDR3 DNA follows: TGTGCCAGTAGTAACCGGGACGGGTCTTACGAGCAGTACTTC. It is translated as CASSNRDGSYEQYF. The V call is TRBV19, the J call TRBJ2-7; D tentatively fits TRBD1 or TRBD2 (5 bases each). Trimming took off 4 bases at V and 4 bases at J, with 14 bases between the two ends. Germline CDR1 is LNHDA and CDR2 is SQIVND (reference sequence). The CDR3 totals 14 residues.